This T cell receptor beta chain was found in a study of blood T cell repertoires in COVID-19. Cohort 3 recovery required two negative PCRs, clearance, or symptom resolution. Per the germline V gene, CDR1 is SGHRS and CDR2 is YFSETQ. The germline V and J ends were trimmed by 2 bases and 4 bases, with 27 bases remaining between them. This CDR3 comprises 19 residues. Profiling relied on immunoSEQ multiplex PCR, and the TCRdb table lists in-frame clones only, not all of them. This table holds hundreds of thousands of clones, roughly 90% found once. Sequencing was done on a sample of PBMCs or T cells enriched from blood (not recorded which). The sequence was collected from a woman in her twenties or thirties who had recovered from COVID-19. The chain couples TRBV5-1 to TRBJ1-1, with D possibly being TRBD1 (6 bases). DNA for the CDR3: TGCGCCAGCAGCTTAGGTTTTGGGACACAAGGCCTGGTCGGCACTGAAGCTTTCTTT. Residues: CASSLGFGTQGLVGTEAFF.